Given below is one T cell receptor (beta chain) in context. Its target is unknown. This CDR3 has 16 residues. Germline CDR1 reads DFQATT; CDR2 reads SNEGSKA (reference sequence). Unmatched junction bases numbered 11, after V lost 5 bases and J lost 2 bases. This sample stems from a study of post-analysis software for immune sequencing data. Study information: The patients showed relapsing-remitting, secondary progressive and progressive-relapsing multiple sclerosis courses. Findings and limits, study-wide: For normalized Chao1 diversity, multiple sclerosis patients scored significantly lower than controls did. Same-batch preparations were strongly co-clustered by F measure. There were a handful of TRBV segments more frequent in patients than controls, and TRBV5-6, TRBV5-1 and TRBV20-1 were among them.

Unique molecular identifiers tagged the TCR beta cDNA libraries. When about 0.95 to 10 million T cells were used, they gave about 490,000 cDNA molecules. One entry per CDR3 protein results from TCRdb running MiXCR on the PCR reads. The sample shows roughly 540,000 distinct CDR3 sequences, approximately 34% of them seen only once. V usage is TRBV20-1 and J usage is TRBJ1-5; the match to TRBD1 covers 8 bases. The sample was blood. This receptor was obtained from a girl under 18 with multiple sclerosis. The CDR3 DNA follows: TGCAGTGCTCTCGGACAGGGTGGGTTAGGCAATCAGCCCCAGCATTTT. The encoded protein is CSALGQGGLGNQPQHF.